Listed below are T cell receptor beta chains from one sample, sequenced in a study of shared clonotypes between healthy human individuals. Sequencing was performed with immunoSEQ multiplex PCR; in TCRdb, only in-frame clones are kept and a portion is missing. The sample consists of some 2 million clones, 85% to 95% of them appearing once. The sample comprised naive CD4+ T cells sorted from blood. These TCRs come from a young man in good health. CDR3s include the opening cysteine and the closing phenylalanine or tryptophan. D genes are given only for firm matches. Size is stated for part of the rows, as once, few or many counts, or as a class when the clone is expanded.

TRBJ1-2 13 TRBV2 NA NA TGTGCCAGCAGGGGGGGGCCTCAGGATGGCTACACCTTC CASRGGPQDGYTF
TRBJ2-7 19 TRBV7-8 TRBD2 once TGTGCCAGCAGCTTAGCGAGTTACGGGTTCCAGCGGGGGGGCTACGAGCAGTACTTC CASSLASYGFQRGGYEQYF
TRBJ1-2 13 TRBV6-1 TRBD1 NA TGTGCCAGCGTCTCAGGGGGCGACTATGGCTACACCTTC CASVSGGDYGYTF
TRBJ1-3 17 TRBV7-8 NA NA TGTGCCAGCAGCTCGATTCCGGGGGGGCTCTCTGGAAACACCATATATTTT CASSSIPGGLSGNTIYF
TRBJ1-6 12 TRBV28 TRBD1 NA TGTGCCAGCAGGACAGGGTACTCACCCCTCCACTTT CASRTGYSPLHF
TRBJ1-4 13 TRBV30 NA NA TGTGCCTGGAGTGGGGGCTCTAATGAAAAACTGTTTTTT CAWSGGSNEKLFF
TRBJ2-1 19 TRBV10-2 TRBD2 NA TGCGCCAGCAGTACCACTAGCGGGAGGGCCCCGAGCTCCTACAATGAGCAGTTCTTC CASSTTSGRAPSSYNEQFF
TRBJ2-7 14 TRBV9 TRBD1 NA TGTGCCAGCAGCGTAGGGGTAGGGGGCGGCGAGCAGTACTTC CASSVGVGGGEQYF
TRBJ2-7 15 TRBV7-2 TRBD2 NA TGTGCCAGCAGCCCTCGACTAGCGGGGGCCTACGAGCAGTACTTC CASSPRLAGAYEQYF
TRBJ1-6 13 TRBV6-1 TRBD1 NA TGTGCCAGCAGGGACAGGGCTGGTTCACCCCTCCACTTT CASRDRAGSPLHF
TRBJ1-4 18 TRBV6-1 TRBD1 NA TGTGCCAGCAGTGAAGCGTTACCGGGACAGATAACTAATGAAAAACTGTTTTTT CASSEALPGQITNEKLFF
TRBJ1-2 15 TRBV6-6 NA NA TGTGCCAGCAGTTATCTGTCCCTAGGGGACTATGGCTACACCTTC CASSYLSLGDYGYTF
TRBJ1-2 14 TRBV6-1 TRBD1 NA TGTGCCAGCAGTGAAGAGGGGGCGAACTATGGCTACACCTTC CASSEEGANYGYTF
TRBJ2-7 16 TRBV7-6 TRBD1 NA TGTGCCAGCAACTTAGCGCAAGGGACAGATCAGTACGAGCAGTACTTC CASNLAQGTDQYEQYF
TRBJ2-5 17 TRBV5-6 NA NA TGTGCCAGCAGCTTGGTGGTAACTGGCAGAATGGGAGAGACCCAGTACTTC CASSLVVTGRMGETQYF
TRBJ2-4 12 TRBV10-3 TRBD1 NA TGTGCCATCAGTGGGGACAGAAACATTCAGTACTTC CAISGDRNIQYF
TRBJ2-7 14 TRBV28 TRBD1 NA TGTGCCAGCACTAGGACAGGGAGCTCCTACGAGCAGTACTTC CASTRTGSSYEQYF
TRBJ2-7 14 TRBV25-1 NA few TGTGCCAGCACGTCGGAGGGGGGACTCTACGAGCAGTACTTC CASTSEGGLYEQYF
TRBJ2-7 19 TRBV11-1 TRBD1 NA TGTGCCAGCAGCCCTACCTCCGGGACAGGGACTGGGGACTCCTACGAGCAGTACTTC CASSPTSGTGTGDSYEQYF
TRBJ1-5 14 TRBV6-1 TRBD1 NA TGTGCCAGCGACAGGGGGCTGGGCAATCAGCCCCAGCATTTT CASDRGLGNQPQHF
TRBJ1-1 15 TRBV5-1 TRBD1 NA TGCGCCAGCAGCTTGGAGGGGACAGGGGCTGGTGAAGCTTTCTTT CASSLEGTGAGEAFF
TRBJ1-6 13 TRBV5-1 NA NA TGCGCCAGCAGCTACACAGGATATTCACCCCTCCACTTT CASSYTGYSPLHF
TRBJ2-3 13 TRBV7-6 NA NA TGTGCCAGCAGTTTTTTACCGGAGGATACGCAGTATTTT CASSFLPEDTQYF
TRBJ1-1 13 TRBV19 NA NA TGTGCCGTTCACAGCCCCATGAACACTGAAGCTTTCTTT CAVHSPMNTEAFF
TRBJ1-2 16 TRBV10-3 NA NA TGTGCCATCAGTGCTCACGGGGCAATCGAAGACTATGGCTACACCTTC CAISAHGAIEDYGYTF
TRBJ1-2 15 TRBV6-5 NA NA TGTGCCAGCAGTTACTATCGGCGGCCAAGCTATGGCTACACCTTC CASSYYRRPSYGYTF
TRBJ2-1 12 TRBV2 NA NA TGTGCCAGCAGTGAACAAAGAGATGAGCAGTTCTTC CASSEQRDEQFF
TRBJ2-7 18 TRBV7-7 TRBD1 NA TGTGCTAGCAGCTTAGATCGAGCAGGGGGTTTTAGCTCCTACGAGCAGTACTTC CASSLDRAGGFSSYEQYF
TRBJ2-7 13 TRBV11-3 TRBD2 NA TGTGCCAGCAGCCGGCGGGGGGCCGACGAGCAGTACTTC CASSRRGADEQYF
TRBJ1-5 13 TRBV30 NA NA TGTGCCTGGAGTGTCCAGGGGAATCAGCCCCAGCATTTT CAWSVQGNQPQHF
TRBJ1-1 12 TRBV19 NA NA TGTGCCAGTAGTCCCCAAAAGCTCGGAGCTTTCTTT CASSPQKLGAFF
TRBJ2-3 12 TRBV30 NA NA TGTGCCTGGAGTCCACTTTTAGATACGCAGTATTTT CAWSPLLDTQYF
TRBJ2-7 15 TRBV6-5 NA NA TGTGCCAGCAGTTACTTGGACAGAAGCTCCTACGAGCAGTACTTC CASSYLDRSSYEQYF
TRBJ1-4 14 TRBV2 NA NA TGTGCCAGCAGTGACAGGCTGTCTAATGAAAAACTGTTTTTT CASSDRLSNEKLFF
TRBJ2-3 14 TRBV10-2 TRBD2 NA TGCGCCAGCAGTGTAGCGGGAGGGCCAGATACGCAGTATTTT CASSVAGGPDTQYF
TRBJ2-7 16 TRBV6-5 NA NA TGTGCCAGCAGTTACAATGCCTACAACGCTCCCTACGAGCAGTACTTC CASSYNAYNAPYEQYF
TRBJ2-5 18 TRBV7-2 TRBD1 NA TGTGCCAGCAGCTCATTAGTGGGCCAGGGGGCTGGGCAAGAGACCCAGTACTTC CASSSLVGQGAGQETQYF
TRBJ1-1 19 TRBV11-2 NA NA TGTGCCAGCAGTAGTCATGGGTTACGGGGCAGTCATAGGAACACTGAAGCTTTCTTT CASSSHGLRGSHRNTEAFF
TRBJ2-5 19 TRBV5-8 TRBD2 once TGTGCCAGCAGGCACCTCTACTTCGAACTAGCGGGAGCCCAAGAGACCCAGTACTTC CASRHLYFELAGAQETQYF